This is a list of T cell receptor beta chains from one sample in a study of shared clonotypes between healthy human individuals. Libraries were prepared by immunoSEQ multiplex PCR; TCRdb keeps only in-frame clonotypes and omits some of them. In the table there are roughly 2.5 million clones, roughly 92% of which are singletons. The sequenced sample consisted of naive CD4+ T cells sorted from blood. These receptors were obtained from a man aged 18 to 29 in good health. Both conserved end residues are part of each CDR3. A D gene is named only where the DNA matches it firmly. A clone size is listed for some rows: how often the clone was seen (once, few, many), or a class if it is expanded.

13	.	.	TRBV4-1	TRBJ1-4	CASSQAINEKLFF	TGCGCCAGCAGCCAAGCGATTAATGAAAAACTGTTTTTT
15	.	.	TRBV21-1	TRBJ1-2	CASSKAQGLHYGYTF	TGTGCCAGCAGCAAAGCGCAGGGGCTCCATTATGGCTACACCTTC
16	.	.	TRBV9	TRBJ2-3	CASSVALDEDTDTQYF	TGTGCCAGCAGCGTAGCCCTCGACGAGGACACAGATACGCAGTATTTT
16	.	TRBD2	TRBV5-4	TRBJ2-3	CASRAAGGPLVDTQYF	TGTGCCAGCAGAGCAGCGGGAGGGCCCCTGGTAGATACGCAGTATTTT
16	.	.	TRBV5-4	TRBJ1-1	CASTAGLDGAGTEAFF	TGTGCCAGTACCGCCGGGTTGGACGGGGCCGGCACTGAAGCTTTCTTT
13	.	.	TRBV29-1	TRBJ1-6	CSVGEVSSSPLHF	TGCAGCGTTGGGGAGGTGTCAAGTTCACCCCTCCACTTT
16	.	.	TRBV7-9	TRBJ1-1	CASSPKVSVMNTEAFF	TGTGCCAGCAGCCCCAAGGTATCGGTGATGAACACTGAAGCTTTCTTT
18	.	.	TRBV21-1	TRBJ2-1	CASSKGTGGNMSYNEQFF	TGTGCCAGCAGCAAAGGGACAGGGGGCAATATGTCCTACAATGAGCAGTTCTTC
15	.	TRBD2	TRBV5-1	TRBJ2-5	CASSPSGGAAETQYF	TGCGCCAGCAGCCCGAGCGGGGGGGCCGCCGAGACCCAGTACTTC
15	.	TRBD2	TRBV5-4	TRBJ2-1	CASSELGLAAHEQFF	TGTGCCAGCAGCGAGCTGGGACTAGCGGCCCATGAGCAGTTCTTC
14	few	TRBD1	TRBV4-2	TRBJ1-5	CASSPDRTNQPQHF	TGTGCCAGCAGCCCGGACAGGACGAATCAGCCCCAGCATTTT
14	.	.	TRBV6-4	TRBJ1-6	CASSEVQGGTPLHF	TGTGCCAGCAGTGAGGTTCAGGGAGGCACACCCCTCCACTTT
13	.	.	TRBV19	TRBJ2-7	CASRMGPTYEQYF	TGTGCCAGTAGGATGGGGCCTACGTACGAGCAGTACTTC
11	.	.	TRBV30	TRBJ2-5	CAWRSEETQYF	TGTGCCTGGAGAAGTGAAGAGACCCAGTACTTC
16	.	TRBD2	TRBV18	TRBJ2-3	CASSPEAGGFADTQYF	TGTGCCAGCTCACCAGAAGCGGGAGGATTCGCAGATACGCAGTATTTT
14	.	.	TRBV6-5	TRBJ1-2	CASSYSSGADGYTF	TGTGCCAGCAGTTACTCGTCGGGGGCTGATGGCTACACCTTC
16	.	.	TRBV5-4	TRBJ2-7	CASSLEAELGNYEQYF	TGTGCCAGCAGCTTGGAGGCGGAGTTGGGGAACTACGAGCAGTACTTC
11	.	.	TRBV30	TRBJ1-2	CAWSVARGYTF	TGTGCCTGGAGTGTGGCTAGGGGCTACACCTTC
17	.	.	TRBV9	TRBJ2-6	CASSVAMSSSGANVLTF	TGTGCCAGCAGCGTAGCAATGTCCTCCTCTGGGGCCAACGTCCTGACTTTC
14	few	.	TRBV10-3	TRBJ1-1	CAITRDRLNTEAFF	TGTGCCATCACCCGAGACAGGCTGAACACTGAAGCTTTCTTT
14	.	.	TRBV10-3	TRBJ1-5	CAISEEDPRQPQHF	TGTGCCATCAGTGAAGAGGACCCACGGCAGCCCCAGCATTTT
14	once	.	TRBV11-2	TRBJ1-6	CASSLVHWNSPLHF	TGTGCCAGCAGCTTAGTACATTGGAATTCACCCCTCCACTTT
15	.	TRBD2	TRBV25-1	TRBJ2-1	CASSVSSGNHNEQFF	TGTGCCAGCAGTGTTTCTAGCGGGAACCACAATGAGCAGTTCTTC
15	.	.	TRBV28	TRBJ2-2	CASGRQVANTGELFF	TGTGCCAGCGGTCGACAGGTCGCGAACACCGGGGAGCTGTTTTTT
14	.	.	TRBV9	TRBJ1-1	CASSRLQGNTEAFF	TGTGCCAGCAGCCGCCTACAGGGGAACACTGAAGCTTTCTTT
16	.	TRBD1	TRBV4-1	TRBJ1-2	CASSQVFGQEVYGYTF	TGCGCCAGCAGCCAAGTATTTGGACAGGAGGTCTATGGCTACACCTTC